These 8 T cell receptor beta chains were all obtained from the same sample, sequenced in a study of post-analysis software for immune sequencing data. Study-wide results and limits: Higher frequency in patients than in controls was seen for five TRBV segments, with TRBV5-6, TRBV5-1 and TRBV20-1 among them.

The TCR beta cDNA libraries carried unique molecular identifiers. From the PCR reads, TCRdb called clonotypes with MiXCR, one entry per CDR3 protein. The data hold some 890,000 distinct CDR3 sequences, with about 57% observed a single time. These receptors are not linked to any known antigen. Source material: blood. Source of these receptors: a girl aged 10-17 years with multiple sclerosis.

The CDR3 spells CSVMTGGSEQYF. The DNA for the CDR3 is TGCAGCGTGATGACAGGGGGCAGCGAGCAGTACTTC. V gene TRBV29-1 combines with J gene TRBJ2-7; TRBD1 aligns across 10 bases. Germline-derived CDR1 and CDR2 are SQVTM and ANQGSEA. This CDR3 has 12 residues. Trimming took 6 bases from V and 6 from J; bases not matched to a gene: 5.

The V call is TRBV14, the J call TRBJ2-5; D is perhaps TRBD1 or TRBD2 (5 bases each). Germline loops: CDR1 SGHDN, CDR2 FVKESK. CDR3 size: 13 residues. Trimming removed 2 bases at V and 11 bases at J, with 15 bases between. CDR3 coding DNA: TGTGCCAGCAGCCAAAACGGGGCTACGGGGCAGTACTTC. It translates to CASSQNGATGQYF.

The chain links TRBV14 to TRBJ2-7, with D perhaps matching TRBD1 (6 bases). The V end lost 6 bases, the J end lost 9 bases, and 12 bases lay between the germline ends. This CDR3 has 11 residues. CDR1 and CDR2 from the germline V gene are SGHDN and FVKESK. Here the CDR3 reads CASSEWGLQYF. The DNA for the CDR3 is TGTGCCAGCAGTGAATGGGGGCTGCAGTACTTC. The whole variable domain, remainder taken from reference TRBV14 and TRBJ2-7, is EAGVTQFPSHSVIEKGQTVTLRCDPISGHDNLYWYRRVMGKEIKFLLHFVKESKQDESGMPNNRFLAERTGGTYSTLKVQPAELEDSGVYFCASSEWGLQYFGPGTRLTVT.

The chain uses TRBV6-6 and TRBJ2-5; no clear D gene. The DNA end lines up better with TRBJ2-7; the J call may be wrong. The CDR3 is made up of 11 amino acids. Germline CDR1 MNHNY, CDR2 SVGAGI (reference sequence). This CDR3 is CASNSIDEQYF. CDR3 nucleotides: TGTGCCAGCAATTCCATCGACGAGCAGTACTTC.

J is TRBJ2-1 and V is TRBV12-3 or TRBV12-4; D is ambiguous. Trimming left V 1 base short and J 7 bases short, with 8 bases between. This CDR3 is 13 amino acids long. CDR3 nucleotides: TGTGCCAGCAGTTTAGAACTTTTTAATGAGCAGTTCTTC. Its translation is CASSLELFNEQFF.

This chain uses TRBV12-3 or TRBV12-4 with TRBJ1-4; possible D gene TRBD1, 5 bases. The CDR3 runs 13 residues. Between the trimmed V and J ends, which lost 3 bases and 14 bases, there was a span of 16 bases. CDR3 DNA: TGTGCCAGCAGTTTGGCCCTGGGGGGGATCCTGTTTTTT. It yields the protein CASSLALGGILFF.

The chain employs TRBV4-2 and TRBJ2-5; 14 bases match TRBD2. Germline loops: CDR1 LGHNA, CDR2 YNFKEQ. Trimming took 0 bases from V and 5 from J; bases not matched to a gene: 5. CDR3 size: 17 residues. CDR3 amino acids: CASSQEGLAGEYETQYF. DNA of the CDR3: TGTGCCAGCAGCCAAGAGGGACTAGCGGGAGAGTATGAGACCCAGTACTTC.

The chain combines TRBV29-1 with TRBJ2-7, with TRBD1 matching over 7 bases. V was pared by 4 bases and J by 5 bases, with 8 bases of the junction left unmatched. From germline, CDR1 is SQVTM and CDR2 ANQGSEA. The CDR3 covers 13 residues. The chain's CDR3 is CSVVVTGLDEQYF. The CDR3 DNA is TGCAGCGTTGTCGTGACAGGGCTGGACGAGCAGTACTTC.